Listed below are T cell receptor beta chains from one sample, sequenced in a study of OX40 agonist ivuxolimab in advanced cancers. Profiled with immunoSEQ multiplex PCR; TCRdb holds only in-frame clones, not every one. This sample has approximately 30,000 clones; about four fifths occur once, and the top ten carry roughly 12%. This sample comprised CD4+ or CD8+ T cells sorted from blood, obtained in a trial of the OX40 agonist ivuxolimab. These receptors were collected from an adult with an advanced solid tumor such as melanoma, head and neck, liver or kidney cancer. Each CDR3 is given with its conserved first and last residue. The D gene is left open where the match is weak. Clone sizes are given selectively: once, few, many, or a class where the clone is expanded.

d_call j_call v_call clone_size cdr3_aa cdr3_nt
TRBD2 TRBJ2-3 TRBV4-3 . CASSPGTSGGFTDTQYF TGCGCCAGCAGCCCTGGGACTAGCGGGGGATTCACAGATACGCAGTATTTT
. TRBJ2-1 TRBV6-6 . CAIKDGSSYNEQFF TGTGCCATTAAGGACGGGAGCTCCTACAATGAGCAGTTCTTC
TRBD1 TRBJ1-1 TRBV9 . CASSQTGVNTEAFF TGTGCCAGCAGTCAGACAGGGGTGAACACTGAAGCTTTCTTT
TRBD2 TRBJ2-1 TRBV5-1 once CASSLSGPGLVTYNEQFF TGCGCCAGCAGCCTATCCGGGCCGGGACTAGTCACCTACAATGAGCAGTTCTTC
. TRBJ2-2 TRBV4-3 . CASSHSQNTGELFF TGCGCCAGCAGCCATTCACAGAACACCGGGGAGCTGTTTTTT
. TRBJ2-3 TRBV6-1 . CASSEVSAAGPTDTQYF TGTGCCAGCAGTGAAGTCAGCGCGGCAGGGCCTACAGATACGCAGTATTTT
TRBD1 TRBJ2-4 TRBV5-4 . CASSLGDRINIQYF TGTGCCAGCAGCTTGGGGGACAGGATAAACATTCAGTACTTC
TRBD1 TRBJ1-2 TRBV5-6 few CASSQDRGRPDGYTF TGTGCCAGCAGCCAGGACAGGGGGCGCCCCGATGGCTACACCTTC
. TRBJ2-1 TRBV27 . CASSRSTYNEQFF TGTGCCAGCTCTCGGTCGACCTACAATGAGCAGTTCTTC
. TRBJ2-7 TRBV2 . CASSVHRETTYEQYF TGTGCCAGCAGTGTCCACCGGGAGACCACCTACGAGCAGTACTTC
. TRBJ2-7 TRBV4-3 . CASSQEWAGTSYEQYF TGCGCCAGCAGCCAAGAATGGGCGGGGACCTCGTACGAGCAGTACTTC
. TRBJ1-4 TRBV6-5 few CASSHPGEKLFF TGTGCCAGCAGTCACCCCGGTGAAAAACTGTTTTTT
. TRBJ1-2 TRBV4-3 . CASSQDGAPNYGYTF TGCGCCAGCAGCCAAGACGGAGCTCCTAACTATGGCTACACCTTC
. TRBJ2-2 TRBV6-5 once CASSAFGAGELFF TGTGCCAGCAGTGCCTTTGGGGCCGGGGAGCTGTTTTTT
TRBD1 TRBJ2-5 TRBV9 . CASSLGQGEETQYF TGTGCCAGCAGTCTCGGACAGGGTGAAGAGACCCAGTACTTC
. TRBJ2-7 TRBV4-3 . CASSPGKGLHEQYF TGCGCCAGCAGCCCAGGAAAAGGGCTCCACGAGCAGTACTTC
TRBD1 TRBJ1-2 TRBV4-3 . CASSQPSAQGAPENGYTF TGCGCCAGCAGCCAACCGTCCGCCCAGGGGGCTCCTGAGAATGGCTACACCTTC
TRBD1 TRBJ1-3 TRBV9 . CASSAVIQGFGNTIYF TGTGCCAGCAGCGCCGTGATACAGGGGTTCGGAAACACCATATATTTT
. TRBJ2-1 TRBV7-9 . CASSLGISYNEQFF TGTGCCAGCAGCTTAGGGATCTCCTACAATGAGCAGTTCTTC
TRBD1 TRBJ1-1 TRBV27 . CASSGTGVNTEAFF TGTGCCAGCAGTGGGACAGGGGTAAACACTGAAGCTTTCTTT
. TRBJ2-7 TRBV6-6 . CASSVGQMGEQYF TGTGCCAGCTCCGTCGGACAGATGGGCGAGCAGTACTTC
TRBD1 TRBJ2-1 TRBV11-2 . CASSPGGNEQFF TGTGCCAGCAGCCCAGGGGGCAATGAGCAGTTCTTC
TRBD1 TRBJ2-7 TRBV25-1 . CASSAGTGVHYEQYF TGTGCCAGCAGTGCAGGGACAGGAGTGCACTACGAGCAGTACTTC
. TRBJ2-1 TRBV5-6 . CASSLWGSTQVEQFF TGTGCCAGCAGCTTATGGGGGTCGACACAAGTTGAGCAGTTCTTC